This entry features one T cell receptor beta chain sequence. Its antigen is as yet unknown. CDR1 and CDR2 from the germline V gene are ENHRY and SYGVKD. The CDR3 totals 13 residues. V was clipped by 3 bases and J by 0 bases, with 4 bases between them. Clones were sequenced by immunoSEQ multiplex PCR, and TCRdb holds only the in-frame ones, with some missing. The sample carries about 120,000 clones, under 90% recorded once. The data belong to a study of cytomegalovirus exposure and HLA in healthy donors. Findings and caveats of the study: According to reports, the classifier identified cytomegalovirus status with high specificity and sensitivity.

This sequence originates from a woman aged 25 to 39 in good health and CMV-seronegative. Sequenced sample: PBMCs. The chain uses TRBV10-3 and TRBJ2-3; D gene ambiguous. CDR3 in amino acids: CAISDLSTDTQYF. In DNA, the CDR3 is TGTGCCATCAGTGACCTTAGCACAGATACGCAGTATTTT.